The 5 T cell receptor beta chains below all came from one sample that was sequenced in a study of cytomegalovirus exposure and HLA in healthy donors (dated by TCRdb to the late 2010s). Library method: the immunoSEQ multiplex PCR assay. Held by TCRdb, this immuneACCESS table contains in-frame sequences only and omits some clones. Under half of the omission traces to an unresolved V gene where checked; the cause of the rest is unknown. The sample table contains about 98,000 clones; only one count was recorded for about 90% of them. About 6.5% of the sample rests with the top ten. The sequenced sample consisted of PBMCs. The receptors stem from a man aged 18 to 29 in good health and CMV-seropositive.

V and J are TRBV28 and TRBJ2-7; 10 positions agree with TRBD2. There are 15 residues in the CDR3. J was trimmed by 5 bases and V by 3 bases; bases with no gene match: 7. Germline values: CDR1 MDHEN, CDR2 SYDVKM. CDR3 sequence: CASSLKASGSDEQYF. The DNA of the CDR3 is TGTGCCAGCAGTTTGAAGGCTAGCGGGAGCGACGAGCAGTACTTC. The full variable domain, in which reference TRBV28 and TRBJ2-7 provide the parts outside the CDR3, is DVKVTQSSRYLVKRTGEKVFLECVQDMDHENMFWYRQDPGLGLRLIYFSYDVKMKEKGDIPEGYSVSREKKERFSLILESASTNQTSMYLCASSLKASGSDEQYFGPGTRLTVT.

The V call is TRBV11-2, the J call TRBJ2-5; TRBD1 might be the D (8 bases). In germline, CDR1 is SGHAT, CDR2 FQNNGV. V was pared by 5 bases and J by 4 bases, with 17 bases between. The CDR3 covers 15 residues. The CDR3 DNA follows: TGTGCCAGCAGCCAACGCACAGGGGGGGGAGAGACCCAGTACTTC. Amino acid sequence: CASSQRTGGGETQYF.

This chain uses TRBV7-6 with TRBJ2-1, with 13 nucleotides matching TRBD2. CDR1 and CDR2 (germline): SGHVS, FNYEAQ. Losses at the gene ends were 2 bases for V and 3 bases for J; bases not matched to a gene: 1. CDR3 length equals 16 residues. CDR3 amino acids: CASSLRLAGGYNEQFF. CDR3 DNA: TGTGCCAGCAGCTTAAGACTAGCGGGAGGCTACAATGAGCAGTTCTTC. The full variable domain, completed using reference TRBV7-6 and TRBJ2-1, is GAGVSQSPRYKVTKRGQDVALRCDPISGHVSLYWYRQALGQGPEFLTYFNYEAQQDKSGLPNDRFSAERPEGSISTLTIQRTEQRDSAMYRCASSLRLAGGYNEQFFGPGTRLTVL.

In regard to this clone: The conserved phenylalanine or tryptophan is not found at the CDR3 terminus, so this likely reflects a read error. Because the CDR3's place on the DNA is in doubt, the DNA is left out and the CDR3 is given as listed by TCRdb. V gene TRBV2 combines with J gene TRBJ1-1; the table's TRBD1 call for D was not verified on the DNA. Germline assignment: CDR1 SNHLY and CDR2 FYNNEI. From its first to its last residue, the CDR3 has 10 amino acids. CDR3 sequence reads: CASRPTGLGM.

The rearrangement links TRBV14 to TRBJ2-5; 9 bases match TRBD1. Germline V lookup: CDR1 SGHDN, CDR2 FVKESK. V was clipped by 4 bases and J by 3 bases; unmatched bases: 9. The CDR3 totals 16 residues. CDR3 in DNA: TGTGCCAGCAGCCCCAGCCTTCGGACAGGGGAAGAGACCCAGTACTTC. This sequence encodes CASSPSLRTGEETQYF.